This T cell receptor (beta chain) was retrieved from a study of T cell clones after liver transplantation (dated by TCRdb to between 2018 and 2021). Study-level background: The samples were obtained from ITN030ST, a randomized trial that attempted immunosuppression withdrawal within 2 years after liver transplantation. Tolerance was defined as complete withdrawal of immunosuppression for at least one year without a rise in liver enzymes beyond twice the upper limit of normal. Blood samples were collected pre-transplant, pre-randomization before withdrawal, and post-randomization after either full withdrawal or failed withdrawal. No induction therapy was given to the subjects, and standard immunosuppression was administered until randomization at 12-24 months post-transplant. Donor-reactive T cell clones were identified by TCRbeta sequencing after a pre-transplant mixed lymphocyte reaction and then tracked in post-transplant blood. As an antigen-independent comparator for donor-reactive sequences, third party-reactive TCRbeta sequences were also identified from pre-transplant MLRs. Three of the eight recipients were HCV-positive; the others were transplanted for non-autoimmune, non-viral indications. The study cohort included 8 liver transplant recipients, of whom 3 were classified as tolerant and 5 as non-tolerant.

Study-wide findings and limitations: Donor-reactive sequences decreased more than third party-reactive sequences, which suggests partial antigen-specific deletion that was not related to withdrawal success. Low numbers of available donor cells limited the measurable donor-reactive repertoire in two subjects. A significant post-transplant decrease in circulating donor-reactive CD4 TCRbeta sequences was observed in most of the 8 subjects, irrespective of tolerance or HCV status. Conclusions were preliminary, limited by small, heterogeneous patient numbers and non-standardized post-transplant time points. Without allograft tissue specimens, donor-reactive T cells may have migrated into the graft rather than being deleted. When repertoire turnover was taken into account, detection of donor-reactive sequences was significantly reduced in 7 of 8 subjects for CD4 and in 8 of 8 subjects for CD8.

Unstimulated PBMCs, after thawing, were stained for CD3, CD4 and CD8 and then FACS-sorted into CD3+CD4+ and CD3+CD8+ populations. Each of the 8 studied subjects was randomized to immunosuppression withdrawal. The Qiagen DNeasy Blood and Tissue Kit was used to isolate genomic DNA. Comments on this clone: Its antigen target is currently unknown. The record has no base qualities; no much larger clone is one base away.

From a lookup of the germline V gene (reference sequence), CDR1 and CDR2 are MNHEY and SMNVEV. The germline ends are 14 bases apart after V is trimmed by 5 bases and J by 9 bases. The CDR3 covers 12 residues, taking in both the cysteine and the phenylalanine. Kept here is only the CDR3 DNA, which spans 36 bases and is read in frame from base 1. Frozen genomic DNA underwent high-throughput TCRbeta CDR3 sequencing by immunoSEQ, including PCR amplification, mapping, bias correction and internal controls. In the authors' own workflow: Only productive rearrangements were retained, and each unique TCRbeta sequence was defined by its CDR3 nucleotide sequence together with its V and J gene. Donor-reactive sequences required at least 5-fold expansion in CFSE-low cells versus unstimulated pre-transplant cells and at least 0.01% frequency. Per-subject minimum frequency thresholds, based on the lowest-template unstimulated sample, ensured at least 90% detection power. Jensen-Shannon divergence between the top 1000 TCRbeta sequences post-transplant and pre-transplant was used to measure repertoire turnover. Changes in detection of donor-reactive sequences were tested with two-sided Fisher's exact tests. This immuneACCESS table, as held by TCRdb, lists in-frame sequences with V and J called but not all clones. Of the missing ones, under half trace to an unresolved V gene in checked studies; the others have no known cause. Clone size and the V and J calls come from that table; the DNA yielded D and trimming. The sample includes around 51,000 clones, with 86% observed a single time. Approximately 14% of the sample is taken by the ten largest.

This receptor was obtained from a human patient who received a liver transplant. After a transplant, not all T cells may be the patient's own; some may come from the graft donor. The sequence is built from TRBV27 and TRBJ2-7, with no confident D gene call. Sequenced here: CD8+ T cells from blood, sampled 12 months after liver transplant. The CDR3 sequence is CASSQGPPGQYF. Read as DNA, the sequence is TGTGCCAGCAGTCAAGGGCCACCGGGGCAGTACTTC.